Sequencing of this T cell receptor beta chain was carried out in a study of human thymus T cells. Thymus tissue was removed during corrective cardiac surgery. The people who donated were healthy Finnish babies having corrective surgery for congenital heart defects. Sequencing was performed with immunoSEQ multiplex PCR; in TCRdb, only in-frame clones are kept and a portion is missing. The sample lists roughly 120,000 clones; around 96% were seen once. This CDR3 has 17 residues. V was clipped by 1 base and J by 8 bases; unmatched bases: 9. CDR1 and CDR2 (germline): SGHVS, FQNEAQ. The sequencing sample was made of thymus tissue. The TCR comes from a boy under three years old with a congenital heart defect but otherwise immunologically healthy. V usage is TRBV7-8 and J usage is TRBJ1-6; 9 bases agree with TRBD1. Written as DNA, the CDR3 is TGTGCCAGCAGCTTAGTATCCGGACAGGGGAGCCATTCACCCCTCCACTTT. It yields the protein CASSLVSGQGSHSPLHF.